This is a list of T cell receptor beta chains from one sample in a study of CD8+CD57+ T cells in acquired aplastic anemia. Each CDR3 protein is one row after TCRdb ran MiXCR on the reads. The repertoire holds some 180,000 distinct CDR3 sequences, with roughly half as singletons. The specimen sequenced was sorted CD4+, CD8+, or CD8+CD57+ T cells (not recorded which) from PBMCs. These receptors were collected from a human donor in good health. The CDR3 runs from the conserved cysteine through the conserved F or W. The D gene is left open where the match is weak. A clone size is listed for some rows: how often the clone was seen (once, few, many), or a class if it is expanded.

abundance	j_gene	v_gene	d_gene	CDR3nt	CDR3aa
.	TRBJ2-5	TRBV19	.	TGTGCCACCAGACTGTCGTCGGGGACCCAGTACTTC	CATRLSSGTQYF
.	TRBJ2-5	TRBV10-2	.	TGCGCCAGCAGTGAGAGGGTAGCGGAAGAGACCCAGTACTTC	CASSERVAEETQYF
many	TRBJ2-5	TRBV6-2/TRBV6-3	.	TGTGCCAGCAGCCCGAGGGGATTGGAGACCCAGTACTTC	CASSPRGLETQYF
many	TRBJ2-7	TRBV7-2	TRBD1	TGTGCCAGCAGCTTTCGACAGGGGGCGTACGAGCAGTACTTC	CASSFRQGAYEQYF
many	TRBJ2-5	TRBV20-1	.	TGCAGTGCAAGGGGTGGAGAGACCCAGTACTTC	CSARGGETQYF
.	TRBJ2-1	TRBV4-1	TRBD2	TGCGCCAGCGGGCGGGGGGGCGTCTATGAGCAGTTCTTC	CASGRGGVYEQFF
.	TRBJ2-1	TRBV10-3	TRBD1	TGTGCCATCAGTGAGTCATGGACAGGAAGGGTCCCTGAGCAGTTCTTC	CAISESWTGRVPEQFF
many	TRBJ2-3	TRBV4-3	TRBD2	TGCGCCAGCAGCCAACCCGGACTAGCGGAATTCACAGATACGCAGTATTTT	CASSQPGLAEFTDTQYF
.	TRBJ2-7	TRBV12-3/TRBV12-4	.	TGTGCCAGCAGCAAATCCCCTCTGACATCGAGCTCCTACGAGCAGTACTTC	CASSKSPLTSSSYEQYF
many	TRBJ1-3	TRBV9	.	TGTGCCAGCAGCCGGGGGCAGGGCGGAACTGGAAACACCATATATTTT	CASSRGQGGTGNTIYF
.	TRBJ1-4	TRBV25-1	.	TGTGCCAGCAGCGAACCTCCACCGGGCCAGGGGTATGAAAAACTGTTTTTT	CASSEPPPGQGYEKLFF
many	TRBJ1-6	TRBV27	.	TGTGCCAGCAGTTTACAGAGACAGCCTGGGTCACCCCTCCACTTT	CASSLQRQPGSPLHF
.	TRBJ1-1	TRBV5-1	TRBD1	TGCGCCAGCAGCCGCTCCGGGACAGGGGTAAACACTGAAGCTTTCTTT	CASSRSGTGVNTEAFF
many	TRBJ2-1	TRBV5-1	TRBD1	TGCGCCAGCAGCACCGACAGGGCCTACAATGAGCAGTTCTTC	CASSTDRAYNEQFF
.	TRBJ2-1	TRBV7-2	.	TGTGCCAGCAGCTTACCAGGGGCCAATGAGCAGTTCTTC	CASSLPGANEQFF
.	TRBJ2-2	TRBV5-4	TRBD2	TGTGCCAGCAGCTTCCTTAGCGGGAGGGACACCGGGGAGCTGTTTTTT	CASSFLSGRDTGELFF
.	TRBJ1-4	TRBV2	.	TGTGCCGCCGCAATACAGTGGGGAGAAAAACTGTTTTTT	CAAAIQWGEKLFF
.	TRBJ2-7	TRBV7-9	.	TGTGCCAGCAGCTTAGCGGCCGCTTCCTACGAGCAGTACTTC	CASSLAAASYEQYF
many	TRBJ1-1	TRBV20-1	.	TGCAGTGCTCTCCGTGGCGGGGGGAACACTGAAGCTTTCTTT	CSALRGGGNTEAFF
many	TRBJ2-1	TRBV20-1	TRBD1	TGCAGTGCTAGCGCCGGGGACAGGGCCTACAATGAGCAGTTCTTC	CSASAGDRAYNEQFF
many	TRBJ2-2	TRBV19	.	TGTGCCAGTAGTAGGACAGTTTTTAACACCGGGGAGCTGTTTTTT	CASSRTVFNTGELFF
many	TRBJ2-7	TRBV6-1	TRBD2	TGTGCCAGCAGTCTCCCCGGGACTAGAGCGTTCGAGCAGTACTTC	CASSLPGTRAFEQYF
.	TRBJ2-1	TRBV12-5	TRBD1	TGTGCTAGTGGCAGCGTGGGGACAGGGGTCGATGAGCAGTTCTTC	CASGSVGTGVDEQFF
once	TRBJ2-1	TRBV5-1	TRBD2	TGCGCCAGCAGCTTGGCGGTAGCGGGGGGGCCTATGGGCAATGAGCAGTTCTTC	CASSLAVAGGPMGNEQFF
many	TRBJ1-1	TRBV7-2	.	TGTGCCAGCAGCTCGACATCCCTCACTGAAGCTTTCTTT	CASSSTSLTEAFF
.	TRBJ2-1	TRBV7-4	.	TGTGCCAGCAGCGTCGAACTCCAAAGCTCCTACAATGAGCAGTTCTTC	CASSVELQSSYNEQFF
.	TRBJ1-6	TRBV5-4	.	TGTGCCAGCAGCTTGGGGGTGGCTAATAATTCACCCCTCCACTTT	CASSLGVANNSPLHF
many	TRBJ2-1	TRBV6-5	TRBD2	TGTGCCAGCAGTTACCCAGGAGCGGGAGGGCCATACAATGAGCAGTTCTTC	CASSYPGAGGPYNEQFF
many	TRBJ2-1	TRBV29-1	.	TGCAGCGTTGGTAGGAGGGCGGCCCCGTACAATGAGCAGTTCTTC	CSVGRRAAPYNEQFF
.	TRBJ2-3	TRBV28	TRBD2	TGTGCCAGCAGTTTCTTAGCGGGGAGCACAGATACGCAGTATTTT	CASSFLAGSTDTQYF
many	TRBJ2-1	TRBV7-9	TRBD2	TGTGCCAGCAGCTTAGGCATAGCGGGCACCGTTTACAATGAGCAGTTCTTC	CASSLGIAGTVYNEQFF
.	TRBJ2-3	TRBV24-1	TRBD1	TGTGCCACCAGGGCCCGGACAGGGGAAACAGATACGCAGTATTTT	CATRARTGETDTQYF
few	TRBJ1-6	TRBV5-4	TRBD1	TGTGCCAGCAGCCCCGGGACAGTTAATTCACCCCTCCACTTT	CASSPGTVNSPLHF
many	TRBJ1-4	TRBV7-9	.	TGTGCCAGCAGCTTAGCGGGTGGGATCCTGGCGAGCGGACTGTTTTTT	CASSLAGGILASGLFF
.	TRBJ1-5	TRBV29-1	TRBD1	TGCAGCGTTGAAGTTGGACAGGGGGCTGGGCAGCCCCAGCATTTT	CSVEVGQGAGQPQHF
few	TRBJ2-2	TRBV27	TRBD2	TGTGCCAGCAGGATAGCGGGGCGTTACACCGGGGAGCTGTTTTTT	CASRIAGRYTGELFF
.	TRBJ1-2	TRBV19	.	TGTGCCAGTAGTACGTCCTATGGCTACACCTTC	CASSTSYGYTF
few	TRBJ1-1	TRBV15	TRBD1	TGTGCCACCAGCAGGGACAGGGGGAACACTGAAGCTTTCTTT	CATSRDRGNTEAFF